The present entry profiles one TCR beta chain with its context. Its target is not known. After constant-region reverse-primer amplification, full-length variable regions underwent semi-nested PCR with Nested Universal Primer A. Each CDR3 protein gets one entry after TCRdb re-called the 5' RACE reads with MiXCR. The sample records approximately 60,000 distinct CDR3 sequences, approximately 26% being singletons. Tregs were sorted as CD4+CD25+CD127-/low cells. Germline V CDR1 and CDR2: MGHRA, YSYEKL. The CDR3 runs to 17 residues. The trim removed 6 bases at V and 4 bases at J, leaving 13 bases unmatched. Notes on the study in general: Tumor Treg TCRs overlapped most with tumor naive CD4+ cells. Tumor memory CD4+ T cell TCR gene usage clustered with blood and lymph node memory CD4+ cells and lymph node naive CD4+ cells.

V is TRBV4-1 and J is TRBJ1-1; 11 positions agree with TRBD1. Sequenced input: tumor-infiltrating Tregs sorted from the breast tumor. This TCR derives from a female donor with breast cancer. CDR3 loop: CASRSYFRTGGITEAFF. CDR3 coding DNA: TGCGCCAGCAGGTCGTATTTCCGGACAGGGGGCATCACTGAAGCTTTCTTT.